What follows are 9 T cell receptor beta chains derived from one specimen sequenced in a study of cytomegalovirus exposure and HLA in healthy donors. With 60 Vbeta and 13 Jbeta primers, the PCR was carried out. The method was immunoSEQ multiplex PCR; TCRdb's version includes in-frame clones alone and lacks a portion of them. Of around 150,000 clones in the sample, roughly 79% were seen once. What was sequenced was PBMCs. These TCRs come from a woman in her fifties or sixties in good health and CMV-seropositive.

This rearrangement joins TRBV7-9 to TRBJ2-3; TRBD2 matches at 9 bases. Per the germline V gene, CDR1 is SEHNR and CDR2 is FQNEAQ (reference sequence). With 8 bases clipped from V and 5 bases from J, the junction kept 5 bases outside the gene matches. The CDR3 has 13 residues. The CDR3 DNA follows: TGTGCCAGCCAAGCGGGAGGATTAGATACGCAGTATTTT. It specifies CASQAGGLDTQYF.

This chain joins TRBV7-2 and TRBJ1-4; a possible D gene is TRBD1 (5 bases). Germline V CDR1 and CDR2: SGHTA, FQGNSA. The CDR3 covers 15 residues. The ends were cut back, 4 bases at V and 0 bases at J, with 9 bases in the middle. The CDR3 loop is CASSSDRTTNEKLFF. The CDR3 coding sequence is TGTGCCAGCAGCTCCGACAGAACAACTAATGAAAAACTGTTTTTT.

J is TRBJ2-7 and V is TRBV7-9, with a possible D match to TRBD1 (8 bases). The CDR3 spans 15 residues. Germline lookup yields CDR1 SEHNR and CDR2 FQNEAQ (reference sequence). V was pared by 5 bases and J by 1 base, with 15 bases between. CDR3 loop: CASSHGQGLSYEQYF. The DNA for the CDR3 is TGTGCCAGCAGCCACGGACAGGGACTATCCTACGAGCAGTACTTC.

V and J are TRBV6-1 and TRBJ2-1, with 11 positions matching TRBD2. V trimming: 3 bases; J trimming: 4 bases; junction bases outside the gene matches: 2. CDR1 is MNHNS and CDR2 is SASEGT in the germline V gene. The CDR3 has 15 residues. This CDR3 reads CASSEGLAVYNEQFF. The CDR3 DNA follows: TGTGCCAGCAGTGAGGGACTAGCGGTGTACAATGAGCAGTTCTTC.

This rearrangement joins TRBV6-1 to TRBJ2-1; maybe TRBD1 (6 bases). The CDR3 runs to 12 residues. Trimming took off 11 bases at V and 1 base at J, with 9 bases between the two ends. Germline CDR1 is MNHNS and CDR2 is SASEGT. The CDR3 spells CAGGQSYNEQFF. As DNA, the CDR3 is TGTGCCGGGGGACAATCCTACAATGAGCAGTTCTTC.

V gene TRBV7-9 combines with J gene TRBJ1-2; 7 positions match TRBD1. V lost 5 bases to trimming and J lost 2 bases; unmatched junction nucleotides: 8. In germline, CDR1 is SEHNR, CDR2 FQNEAQ (reference sequence). CDR3 length equals 15 residues. The CDR3 region is CASSVAGTENYGYTF. CDR3 DNA sequence: TGTGCCAGCAGCGTCGCCGGGACAGAGAACTATGGCTACACCTTC.

The V and J genes are TRBV30 and TRBJ2-3; D remains ambiguous. V was clipped by 1 base and J by 2 bases, with 10 bases between them. CDR1 is GTSNPN, CDR2 SVGIG, per germline (reference sequence). The CDR3 length is 14 residues. The CDR3 spells CAWSGSSYTDTQYF. As DNA, the CDR3 is TGTGCCTGGAGTGGCTCGAGTTACACAGATACGCAGTATTTT.

V usage is TRBV7-9 and J usage is TRBJ1-6; D remains unclear. The CDR3 totals 14 residues. Germline V gives CDR1 SEHNR, CDR2 FQNEAQ (reference sequence). V was trimmed by 5 bases and J by 9 bases, leaving 14 bases between them. The CDR3, as DNA: TGTGCCAGCAGCCAAGGAGGTACGAGTTCACCCCTCCACTTT. Translated: CASSQGGTSSPLHF.

The J gene is TRBJ2-3, the V gene TRBV19, with D unclear. V was cut by 5 bases and J by 7 bases, with 7 bases left in between. The CDR3 has 11 residues. Germline V gene lookup returns CDR1 LNHDA and CDR2 SQIVND (reference sequence). CDR3 nucleotides: TGTGCCAGTAGTGAGGATCATACGCAGTATTTT. Protein sequence: CASSEDHTQYF. The full variable domain, in which reference TRBV19 and TRBJ2-3 provide the parts outside the CDR3, is DGGITQSPKYLFRKEGQNVTLSCEQNLNHDAMYWYRQDPGQGLRLIYYSQIVNDFQKGDIAEGYSVSREKKESFPLTVTSAQKNPTAFYLCASSEDHTQYFGPGTRLTVL.